These T cell receptor beta chains were read from a single sample in a study of tissue T cells after allogeneic stem cell transplantation. The method was immunoSEQ multiplex PCR; TCRdb's version includes in-frame clones alone and lacks a portion of them. The table shows under 50,000 clones, with 80% to 95% occurring only once. The specimen was blood, collected before transplantation. The receptors derive from a woman aged 35 to 75 who later had graft-versus-host disease after an allogeneic stem cell transplant. CDR3s leave out the opening cysteine and the closing phenylalanine or tryptophan.

CDR3 protein	V gene	J gene	CDR3 length
ASSQDVRGLTGANVLT	TRBV4-3	TRBJ2-6	16
ASSQRADTQY	TRBV7-8	TRBJ2-3	10
ASSQDVGSTDTQY	TRBV4-3	TRBJ2-3	13
ASSDSIGSNTQY	TRBV6-4	TRBJ2-3	12
ASSLGPDTQY	TRBV4-2	TRBJ2-3	10
ASSQGLVNYNEQF	TRBV4-3	TRBJ2-1	13
ASSRADSSSYNEQF	TRBV19	TRBJ2-1	14
ASSQETNEQF	TRBV4-1	TRBJ2-1	10
ASSTGQGDFYGYT	TRBV5-1	TRBJ1-2	13
ASSPRETFVPQH	TRBV28	TRBJ1-5	12
ASSLRGQGYEQY	TRBV27	TRBJ2-7	12
ASSRTEKETQY	TRBV5-1	TRBJ2-5	11
ATSRPPTETQY	TRBV15	TRBJ2-5	11
ASSPLYPQSVDTQY	TRBV19	TRBJ2-3	14
ASRGQGSYEQY	TRBV28	TRBJ2-7	11
ASSETGYEKLF	TRBV25-1	TRBJ1-4	11
ASSFSGRTNEQY	TRBV28	TRBJ2-7	12
ASRKGQGAKMNTEAF	TRBV11-2	TRBJ1-1	15
ATSRAMVNTQY	TRBV15	TRBJ2-3	11
SASLQGADEQY	TRBV20-1	TRBJ2-7	11
ASQGRPRLAGETQY	TRBV28	TRBJ2-5	14
ASSLMRTVNTEAF	TRBV7-3	TRBJ1-1	13
SAQDRGLDTQY	TRBV29-1	TRBJ2-3	11
ASSQGGGFYSYNEQF	TRBV4-3	TRBJ2-1	15
ASRLAGGPGV	TRBV6-2/TRBV6-3	TRBJ2-1	10
ASSSQGEGETQY	TRBV5-1	TRBJ2-5	12
ASSQGQGGANVLT	TRBV4-3	TRBJ2-6	13
ATSGLGTSGSDTQY	TRBV24-1	TRBJ2-3	14
ASSRDSSDNEQF	TRBV5-4	TRBJ2-1	12
ASSQSWGPDYEQY	TRBV3-1/TRBV3-2	TRBJ2-7	13
ASSPAGTEAF	TRBV18	TRBJ1-1	10
ASSRGQLSGNTIY	TRBV6-5	TRBJ1-3	13
ASSLVAYTDTQY	TRBV7-9	TRBJ2-3	12
ASSKRGYETQY	TRBV19	TRBJ2-5	11
AISERDKGLNTEAF	TRBV10-3	TRBJ1-1	14
ASSLPRNLEYEQY	TRBV11-2	TRBJ2-7	13
ASGLDSWGETQY	TRBV12-5	TRBJ2-5	12
ASSTTSGRHGETQY	TRBV6-6	TRBJ2-5	14